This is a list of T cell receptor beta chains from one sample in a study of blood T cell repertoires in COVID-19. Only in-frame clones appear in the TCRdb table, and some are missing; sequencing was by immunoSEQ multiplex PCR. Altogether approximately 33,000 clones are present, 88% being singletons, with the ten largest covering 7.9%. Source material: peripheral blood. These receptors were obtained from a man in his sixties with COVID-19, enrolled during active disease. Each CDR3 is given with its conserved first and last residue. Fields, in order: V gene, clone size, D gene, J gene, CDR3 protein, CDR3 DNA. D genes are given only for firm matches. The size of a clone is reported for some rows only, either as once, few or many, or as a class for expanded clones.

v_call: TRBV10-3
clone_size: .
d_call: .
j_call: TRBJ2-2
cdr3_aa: CAVETVSRGGELFF
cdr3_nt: TGTGCCGTTGAGACAGTTTCGCGGGGCGGGGAGCTGTTTTTT

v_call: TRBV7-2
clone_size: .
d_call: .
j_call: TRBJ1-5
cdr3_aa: CASSLGINQPQHF
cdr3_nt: TGTGCCAGCAGCTTAGGTATTAATCAGCCCCAGCATTTT

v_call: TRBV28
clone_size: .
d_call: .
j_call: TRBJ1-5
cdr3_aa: CSAGQGNQPQHF
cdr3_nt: TGTTCTGCGGGGCAGGGCAATCAGCCCCAGCATTTT

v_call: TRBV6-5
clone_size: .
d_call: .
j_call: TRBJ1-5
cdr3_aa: CASSSRDLGRQPQHF
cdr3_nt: TGTGCCAGCAGTTCCCGGGACTTGGGAAGACAGCCCCAGCATTTT

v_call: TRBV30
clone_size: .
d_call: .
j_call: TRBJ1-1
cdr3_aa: CAWSVPPGSGNTEAFF
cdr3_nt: TGTGCCTGGAGTGTACCGCCAGGGTCGGGGAACACTGAAGCTTTCTTT

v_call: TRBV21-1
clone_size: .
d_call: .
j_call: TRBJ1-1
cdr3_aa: CASSRHSTGNTEAFF
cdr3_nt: TGTGCCAGCAGTCGACATTCGACAGGGAACACTGAAGCTTTCTTT

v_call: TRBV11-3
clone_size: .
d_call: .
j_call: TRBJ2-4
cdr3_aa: CASSLGFRDPKNIQYF
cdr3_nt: TGTGCCAGCAGCTTAGGTTTCAGGGATCCCAAAAACATTCAGTACTTC

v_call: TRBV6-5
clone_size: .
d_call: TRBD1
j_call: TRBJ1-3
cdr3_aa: CASSYGQGQGNTIYF
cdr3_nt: TGTGCCAGCAGTTACGGACAGGGGCAGGGAAACACCATATATTTT

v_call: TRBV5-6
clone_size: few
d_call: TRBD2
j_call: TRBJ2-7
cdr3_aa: CASSPGLAGGYEQYF
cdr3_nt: TGTGCCAGCAGCCCCGGGCTAGCGGGAGGATACGAGCAGTACTTC

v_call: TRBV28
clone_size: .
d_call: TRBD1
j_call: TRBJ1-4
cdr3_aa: CASSSGGQGNEKLFF
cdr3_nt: TGTGCCAGCAGTTCTGGGGGACAGGGAAATGAAAAACTGTTTTTT

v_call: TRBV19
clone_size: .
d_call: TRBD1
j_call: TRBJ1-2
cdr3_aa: CASRETGGRYGYTF
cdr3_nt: TGTGCCAGTAGGGAGACAGGGGGCCGGTATGGCTACACCTTC

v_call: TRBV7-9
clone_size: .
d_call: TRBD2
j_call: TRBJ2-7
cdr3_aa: CASSLGLAGGAYEQYF
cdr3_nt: TGTGCCAGCAGCTTAGGCCTAGCGGGAGGGGCCTACGAGCAGTACTTC

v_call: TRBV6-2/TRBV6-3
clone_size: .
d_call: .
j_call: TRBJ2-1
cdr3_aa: CASSDHHESNEQFF
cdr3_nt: TGTGCCAGCAGTGATCATCACGAGTCGAATGAGCAGTTCTTC

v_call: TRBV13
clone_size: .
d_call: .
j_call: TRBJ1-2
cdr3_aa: CASSLSDHYGYTF
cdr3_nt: TGTGCCAGCAGCTTGTCAGATCACTATGGCTACACCTTC